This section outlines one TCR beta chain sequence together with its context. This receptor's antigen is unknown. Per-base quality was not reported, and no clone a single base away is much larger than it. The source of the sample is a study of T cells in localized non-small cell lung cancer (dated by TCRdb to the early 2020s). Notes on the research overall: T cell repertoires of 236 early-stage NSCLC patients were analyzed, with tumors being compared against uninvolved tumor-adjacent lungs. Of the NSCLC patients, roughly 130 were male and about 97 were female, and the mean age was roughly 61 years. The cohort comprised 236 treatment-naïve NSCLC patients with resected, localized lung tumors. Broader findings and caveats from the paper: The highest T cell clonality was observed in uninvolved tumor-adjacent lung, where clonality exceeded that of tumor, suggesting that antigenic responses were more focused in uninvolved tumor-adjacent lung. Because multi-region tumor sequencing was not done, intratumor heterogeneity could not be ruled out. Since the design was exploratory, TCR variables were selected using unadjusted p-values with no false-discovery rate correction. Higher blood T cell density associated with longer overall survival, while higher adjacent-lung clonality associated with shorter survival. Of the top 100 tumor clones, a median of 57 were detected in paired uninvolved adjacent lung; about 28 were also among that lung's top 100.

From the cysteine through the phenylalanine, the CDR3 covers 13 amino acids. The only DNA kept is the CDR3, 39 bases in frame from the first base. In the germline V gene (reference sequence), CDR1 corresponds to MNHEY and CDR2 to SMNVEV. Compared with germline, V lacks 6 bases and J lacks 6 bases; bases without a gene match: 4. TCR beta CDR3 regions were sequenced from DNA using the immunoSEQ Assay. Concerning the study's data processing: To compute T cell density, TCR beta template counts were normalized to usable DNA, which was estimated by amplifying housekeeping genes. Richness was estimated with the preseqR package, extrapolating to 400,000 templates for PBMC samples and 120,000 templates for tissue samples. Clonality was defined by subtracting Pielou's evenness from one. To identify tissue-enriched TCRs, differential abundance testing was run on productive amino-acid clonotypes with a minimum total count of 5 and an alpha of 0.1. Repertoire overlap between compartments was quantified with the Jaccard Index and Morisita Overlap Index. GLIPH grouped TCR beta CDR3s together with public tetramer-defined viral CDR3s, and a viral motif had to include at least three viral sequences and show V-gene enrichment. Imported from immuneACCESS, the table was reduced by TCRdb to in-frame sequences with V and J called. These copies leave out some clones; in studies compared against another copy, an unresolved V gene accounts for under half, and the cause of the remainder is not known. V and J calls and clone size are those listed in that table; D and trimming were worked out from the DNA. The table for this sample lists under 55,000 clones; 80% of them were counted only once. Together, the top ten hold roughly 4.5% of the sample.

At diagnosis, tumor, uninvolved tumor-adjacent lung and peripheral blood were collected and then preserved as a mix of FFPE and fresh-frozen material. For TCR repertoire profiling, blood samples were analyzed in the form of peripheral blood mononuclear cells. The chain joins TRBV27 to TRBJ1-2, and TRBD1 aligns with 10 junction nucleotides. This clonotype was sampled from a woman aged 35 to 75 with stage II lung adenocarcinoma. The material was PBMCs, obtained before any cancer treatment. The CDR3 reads CASSVDRGHGYTF. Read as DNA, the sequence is TGTGCCAGCAGCGTAGACAGGGGGCATGGCTACACCTTC.